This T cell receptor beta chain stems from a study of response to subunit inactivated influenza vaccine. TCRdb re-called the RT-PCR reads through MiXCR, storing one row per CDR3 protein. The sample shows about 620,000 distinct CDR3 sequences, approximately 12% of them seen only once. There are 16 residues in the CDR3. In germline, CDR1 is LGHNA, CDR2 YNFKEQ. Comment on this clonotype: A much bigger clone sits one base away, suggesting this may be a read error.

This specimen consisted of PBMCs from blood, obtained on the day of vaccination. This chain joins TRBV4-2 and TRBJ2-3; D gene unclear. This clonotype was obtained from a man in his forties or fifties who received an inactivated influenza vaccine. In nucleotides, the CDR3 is TGTGCCAGCAGCCAAGAGTTTCCCAGCTACACAGATACGCAGTCTTTT. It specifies CASSQEFPSYTDTQSF.